Below are 3 T cell receptor beta chains sequenced from a single sample in a study of T cells in women clearing cervical HPV infection. Some clones are missing from TCRdb's copy, which holds only in-frame ones; the method was immunoSEQ multiplex PCR. This listing includes about 20,000 clones. Sequenced sample: blood buffy coat. Every receptor here comes from a woman between 18 and 75 years old with a cervical HPV16 infection that either progressed to CIN3+ or cleared (not recorded which).

A word on this clone: Read coverage stops 3 residues before the CDR3 terminus; the germline J gene supplies the remainder. The V and J genes are TRBV7-6 and TRBJ1-2, with D possibly being TRBD1 (6 bases). CDR1 and CDR2 from the germline V gene are SGHVS and FNYEAQ. The CDR3 totals 15 residues. The chain's CDR3 is CASSLNSGAKNIYTF. Partial CDR3 DNA: TGTGCCAGCAGCTTAAATTCAGGGGCCAAAAACATC.

On this clone itself: The DNA ends 3 residues before the CDR3 does, and the rest of the CDR3 is filled in from the germline J gene. The chain combines TRBV6-2 or TRBV6-3 with TRBJ1-2; D unresolved. The CDR3 length is 15 residues. Germline V lookup: CDR1 MNHEY, CDR2 SVGEGT. The CDR3 sequence is CARGLFVPLTDTYTF. The CDR3 bases that were read are TGTGCCCGCGGACTTTTCGTCCCACTCACAGATACC.

This clone is deemed medium-sized (0.01 to 0.1%) by its frequency. The observed sequence ends 3 residues before the CDR3 terminus, with the missing tail filled in from the germline J gene. The rearrangement uses TRBV7-3 and TRBJ2-3; D perhaps matches TRBD2 (6 bases). Germline CDR1 is SGHTA and CDR2 is FQGTGA. V shed 2 bases and J shed 4 bases, with 13 bases lying between them. This CDR3 region has 15 residues. The CDR3 bases that were read are TGTGCCAGCAGCTTACGGCGCGGGAAGGCAGATACG. This codes for CASSLRRGKADT. From start to end, the CDR3 is CASSLRRGKADTQYF.